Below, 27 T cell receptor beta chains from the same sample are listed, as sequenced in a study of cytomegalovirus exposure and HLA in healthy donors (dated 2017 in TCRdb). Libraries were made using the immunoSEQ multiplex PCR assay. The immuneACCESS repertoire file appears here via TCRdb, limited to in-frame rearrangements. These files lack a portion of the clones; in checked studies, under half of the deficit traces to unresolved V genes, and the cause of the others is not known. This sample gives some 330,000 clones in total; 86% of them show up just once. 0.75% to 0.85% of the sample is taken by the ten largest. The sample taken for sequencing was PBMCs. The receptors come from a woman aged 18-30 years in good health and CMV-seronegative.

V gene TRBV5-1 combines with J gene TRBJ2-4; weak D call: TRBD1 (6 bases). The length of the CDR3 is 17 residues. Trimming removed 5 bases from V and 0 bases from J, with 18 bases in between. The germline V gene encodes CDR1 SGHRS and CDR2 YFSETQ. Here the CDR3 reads CASRLGSAGVAKNIQYF. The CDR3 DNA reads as TGCGCCAGCAGGCTCGGATCCGCAGGGGTAGCCAAAAACATTCAGTACTTC. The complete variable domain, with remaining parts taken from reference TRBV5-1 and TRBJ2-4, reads KAGVTQTPRYLIKTRGQQVTLSCSPISGHRSVSWYQQTPGQGLQFLFEYFSETQRNKGNFPGRFSGRQFSNSRSEMNVSTLELGDSALYLCASRLGSAGVAKNIQYFGAGTRLSVL.

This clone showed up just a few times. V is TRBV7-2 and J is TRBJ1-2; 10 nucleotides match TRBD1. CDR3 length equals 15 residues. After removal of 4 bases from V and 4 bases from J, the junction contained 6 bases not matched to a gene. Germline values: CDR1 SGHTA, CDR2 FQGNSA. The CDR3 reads CASSWGTGDFYGYTF. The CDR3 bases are TGTGCCAGCAGCTGGGGGACAGGGGATTTCTATGGCTACACCTTC.

CDR3 in amino acids: CASSYSLQPRSGELFF. The CDR3 DNA is TGTGCCAGCAGTTACTCTCTTCAGCCTAGGAGCGGGGAGCTGTTTTTT. This chain connects TRBV6-5 to TRBJ2-2, with D hard to call. Germline V gene lookup returns CDR1 MNHEY and CDR2 SVGAGI. The CDR3 has 16 amino acids. With 0 bases removed from V and 7 bases from J, the gap between germline ends came to 15 bases.

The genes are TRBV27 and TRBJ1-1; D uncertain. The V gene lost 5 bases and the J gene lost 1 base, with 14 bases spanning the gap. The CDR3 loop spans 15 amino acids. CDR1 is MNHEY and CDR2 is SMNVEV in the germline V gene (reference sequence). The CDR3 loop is CASSPKRAQNTEAFF. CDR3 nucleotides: TGTGCCAGCAGTCCGAAGAGGGCGCAGAACACTGAAGCTTTCTTT.

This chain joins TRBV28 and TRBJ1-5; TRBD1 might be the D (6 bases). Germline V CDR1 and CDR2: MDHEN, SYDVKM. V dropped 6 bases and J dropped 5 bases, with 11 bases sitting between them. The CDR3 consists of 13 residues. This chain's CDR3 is CASSDQGYQPQHF. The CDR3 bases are TGTGCCAGCAGCGACCAGGGGTATCAGCCCCAGCATTTT.

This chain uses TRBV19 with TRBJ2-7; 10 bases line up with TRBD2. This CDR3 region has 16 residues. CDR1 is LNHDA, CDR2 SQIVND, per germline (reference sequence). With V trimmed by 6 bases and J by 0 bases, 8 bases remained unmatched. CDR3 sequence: CASSVAGGPPSYEQYF. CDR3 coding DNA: TGTGCCAGTAGCGTAGCGGGAGGCCCGCCCTCCTACGAGCAGTACTTC.

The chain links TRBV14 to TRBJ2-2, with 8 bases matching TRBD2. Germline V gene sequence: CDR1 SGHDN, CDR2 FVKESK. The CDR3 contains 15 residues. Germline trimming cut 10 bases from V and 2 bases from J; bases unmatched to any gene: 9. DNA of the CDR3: TGTGCCACCGCATCGCTAGCGGGTAACACCGGGGAGCTGTTTTTT. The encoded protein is CATASLAGNTGELFF.

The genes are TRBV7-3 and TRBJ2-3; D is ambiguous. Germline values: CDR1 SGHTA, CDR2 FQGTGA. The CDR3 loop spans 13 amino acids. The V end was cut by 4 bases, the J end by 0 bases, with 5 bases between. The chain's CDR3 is CASSSLSTDTQYF. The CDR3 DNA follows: TGTGCCAGCAGCTCTCTCAGCACAGATACGCAGTATTTT.

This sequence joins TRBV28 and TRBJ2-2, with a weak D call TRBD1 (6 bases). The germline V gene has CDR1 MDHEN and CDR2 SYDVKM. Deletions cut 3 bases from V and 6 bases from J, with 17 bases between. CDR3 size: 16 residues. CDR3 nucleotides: TGTGCCAGCAGTTTCGCAGGGGTCGTTGGAGCCGGGGAGCTGTTTTTT. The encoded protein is CASSFAGVVGAGELFF.

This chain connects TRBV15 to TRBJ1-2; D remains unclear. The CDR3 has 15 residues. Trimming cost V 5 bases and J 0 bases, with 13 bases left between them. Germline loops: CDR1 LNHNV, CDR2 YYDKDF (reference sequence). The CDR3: CATSSRERTNYGYTF. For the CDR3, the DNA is TGTGCCACCAGCTCCCGGGAGAGAACTAACTATGGCTACACCTTC.

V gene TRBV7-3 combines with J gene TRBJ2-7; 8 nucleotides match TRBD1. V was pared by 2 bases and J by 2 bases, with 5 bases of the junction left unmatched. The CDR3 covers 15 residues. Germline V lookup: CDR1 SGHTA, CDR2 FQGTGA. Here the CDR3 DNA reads TGTGCCAGCAGCTTAGGACAGGGTGGAGCCTACGAGCAGTACTTC. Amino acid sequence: CASSLGQGGAYEQYF.

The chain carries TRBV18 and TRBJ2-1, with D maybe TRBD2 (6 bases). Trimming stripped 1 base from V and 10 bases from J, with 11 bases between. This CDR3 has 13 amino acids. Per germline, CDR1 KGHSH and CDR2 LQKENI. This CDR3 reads CASSPRLVGEQFF. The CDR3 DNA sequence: TGTGCCAGCTCACCACGACTAGTAGGGGAGCAGTTCTTC.

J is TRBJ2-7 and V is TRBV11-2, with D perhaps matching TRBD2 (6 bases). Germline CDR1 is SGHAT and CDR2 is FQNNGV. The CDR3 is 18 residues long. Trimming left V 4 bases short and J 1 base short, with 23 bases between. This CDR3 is CASSSPGLDGRQSYEQYF. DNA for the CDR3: TGTGCCAGCAGCTCCCCTGGACTTGACGGGAGACAGTCCTACGAGCAGTACTTC.

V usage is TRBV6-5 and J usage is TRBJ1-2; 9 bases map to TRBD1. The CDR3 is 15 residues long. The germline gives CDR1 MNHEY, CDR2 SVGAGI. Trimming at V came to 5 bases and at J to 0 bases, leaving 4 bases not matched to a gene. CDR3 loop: CASSLRDRANYGYTF. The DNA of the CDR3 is TGTGCCAGCAGTCTCCGGGACAGGGCTAACTATGGCTACACCTTC.

This CDR3 is CASTGTEDFYGYTF. The CDR3 bases are TGTGCCAGTACCGGGACAGAGGATTTCTATGGCTACACCTTC. This chain joins TRBV2 and TRBJ1-2; 7 bases align to TRBD1. The V segment lost 9 bases and the J segment 4 bases; nucleotides outside the gene matches: 11. This CDR3 spans 14 amino acids. From germline, CDR1 is SNHLY and CDR2 FYNNEI.

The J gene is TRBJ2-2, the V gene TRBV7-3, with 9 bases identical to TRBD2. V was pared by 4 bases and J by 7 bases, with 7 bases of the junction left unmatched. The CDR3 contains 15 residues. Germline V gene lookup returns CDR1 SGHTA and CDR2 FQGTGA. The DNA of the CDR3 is TGTGCCAGCAGCTCTAGCGGGATAAAGGGCGGGGAGCTGTTTTTT. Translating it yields CASSSSGIKGGELFF. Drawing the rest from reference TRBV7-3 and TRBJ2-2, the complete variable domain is GAGVSQTPSNKVTEKGKYVELRCDPISGHTALYWYRQSLGQGPEFLIYFQGTGAADDSGLPNDRFFAVRPEGSVSTLKIQRTERGDSAVYLCASSSSGIKGGELFFGEGSRLTVL.

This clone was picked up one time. CDR3 amino acids: CASSRSFNEKLFF. The CDR3 DNA follows: TGCGCCAGCAGCCGCAGTTTTAATGAAAAACTGTTTTTT. This chain links TRBV4-3 with TRBJ1-4, with no clear D. This CDR3 is built from 13 residues. Trimming took off 4 bases at V and 4 bases at J, with 7 bases between the two ends. From germline, CDR1 is LGHNA and CDR2 YSLEER.

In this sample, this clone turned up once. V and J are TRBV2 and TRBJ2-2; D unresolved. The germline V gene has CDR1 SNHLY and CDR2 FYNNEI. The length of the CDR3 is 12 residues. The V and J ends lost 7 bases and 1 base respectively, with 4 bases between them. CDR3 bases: TGTGCCAGCAATAGGAACACCGGGGAGCTGTTTTTT. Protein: CASNRNTGELFF. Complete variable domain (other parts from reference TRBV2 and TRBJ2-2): EPEVTQTPSHQVTQMGQEVILRCVPISNHLYFYWYRQILGQKVEFLVSFYNNEISEKSEIFDDQFSVERPDGSNFTLKIRSTKLEDSAMYFCASNRNTGELFFGEGSRLTVL.

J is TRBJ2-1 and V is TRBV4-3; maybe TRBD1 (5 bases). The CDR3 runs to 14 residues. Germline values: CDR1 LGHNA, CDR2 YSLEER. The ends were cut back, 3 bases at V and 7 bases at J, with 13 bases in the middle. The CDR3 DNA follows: TGCGCCAGCAGCCACCAGACAGAGTCGAATGAGCAGTTCTTC. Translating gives CASSHQTESNEQFF.

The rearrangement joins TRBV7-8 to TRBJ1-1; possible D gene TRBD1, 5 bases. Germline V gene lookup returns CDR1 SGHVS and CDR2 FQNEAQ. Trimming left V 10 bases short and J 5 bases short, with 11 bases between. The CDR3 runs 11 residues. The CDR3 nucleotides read TGTGCCACCCGGGGGGGGACTGAAGCTTTCTTT. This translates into CATRGGTEAFF.

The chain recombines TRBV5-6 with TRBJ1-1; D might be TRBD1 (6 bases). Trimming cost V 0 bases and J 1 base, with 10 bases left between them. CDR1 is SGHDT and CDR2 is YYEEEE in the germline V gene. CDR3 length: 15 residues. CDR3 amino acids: CASSLGGHANTEAFF. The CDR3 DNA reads TGTGCCAGCAGCTTGGGGGGACATGCGAACACTGAAGCTTTCTTT.

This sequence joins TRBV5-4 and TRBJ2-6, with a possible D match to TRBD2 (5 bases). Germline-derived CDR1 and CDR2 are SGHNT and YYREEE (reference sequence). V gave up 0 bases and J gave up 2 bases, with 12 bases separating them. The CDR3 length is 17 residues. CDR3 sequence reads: CASSLDLASTGANVLTF. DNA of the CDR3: TGTGCCAGCAGCTTGGATCTAGCTAGTACTGGGGCCAACGTCCTGACTTTC.

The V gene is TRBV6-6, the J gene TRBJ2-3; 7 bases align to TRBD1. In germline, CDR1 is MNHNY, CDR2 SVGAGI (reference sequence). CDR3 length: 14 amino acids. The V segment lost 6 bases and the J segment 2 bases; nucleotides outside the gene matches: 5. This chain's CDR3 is CASSKGADTDTQYF. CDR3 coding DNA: TGTGCCAGCAGCAAGGGGGCGGACACAGATACGCAGTATTTT.

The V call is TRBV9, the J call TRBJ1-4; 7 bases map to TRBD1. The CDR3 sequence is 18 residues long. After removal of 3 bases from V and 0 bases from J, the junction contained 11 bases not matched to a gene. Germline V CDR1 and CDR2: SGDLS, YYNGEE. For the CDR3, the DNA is TGTGCCAGCAGCGCAAGAACAGGGGCGAAGGCAACTAATGAAAAACTGTTTTTT. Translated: CASSARTGAKATNEKLFF.

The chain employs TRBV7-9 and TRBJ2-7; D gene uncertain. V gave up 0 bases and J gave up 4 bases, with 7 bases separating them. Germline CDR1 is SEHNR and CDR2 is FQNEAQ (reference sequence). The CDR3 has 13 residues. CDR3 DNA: TGTGCCAGCAGCTTAGCTCTTACATACGAGCAGTACTTC. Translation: CASSLALTYEQYF. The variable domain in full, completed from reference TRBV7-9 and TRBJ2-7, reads DTGVSQNPRHKITKRGQNVTFRCDPISEHNRLYWYRQTLGQGPEFLTYFQNEAQLEKSRLLSDRFSAERPKGSFSTLEIQRTEQGDSAMYLCASSLALTYEQYFGPGTRLTVT.

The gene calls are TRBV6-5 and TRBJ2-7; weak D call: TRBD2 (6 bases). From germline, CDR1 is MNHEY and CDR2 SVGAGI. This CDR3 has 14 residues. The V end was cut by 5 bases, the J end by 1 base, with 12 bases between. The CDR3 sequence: CASSRTSSSYEQYF. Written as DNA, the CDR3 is TGTGCCAGCAGTCGTACTAGCAGTTCCTACGAGCAGTACTTC.

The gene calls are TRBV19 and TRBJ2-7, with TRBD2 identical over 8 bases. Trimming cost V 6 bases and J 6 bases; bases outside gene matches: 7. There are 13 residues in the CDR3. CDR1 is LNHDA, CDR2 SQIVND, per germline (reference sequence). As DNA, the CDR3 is TGTGCCAGTAGCCTGAGCGGGAGTGGCGAGCAGTACTTC. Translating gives CASSLSGSGEQYF.